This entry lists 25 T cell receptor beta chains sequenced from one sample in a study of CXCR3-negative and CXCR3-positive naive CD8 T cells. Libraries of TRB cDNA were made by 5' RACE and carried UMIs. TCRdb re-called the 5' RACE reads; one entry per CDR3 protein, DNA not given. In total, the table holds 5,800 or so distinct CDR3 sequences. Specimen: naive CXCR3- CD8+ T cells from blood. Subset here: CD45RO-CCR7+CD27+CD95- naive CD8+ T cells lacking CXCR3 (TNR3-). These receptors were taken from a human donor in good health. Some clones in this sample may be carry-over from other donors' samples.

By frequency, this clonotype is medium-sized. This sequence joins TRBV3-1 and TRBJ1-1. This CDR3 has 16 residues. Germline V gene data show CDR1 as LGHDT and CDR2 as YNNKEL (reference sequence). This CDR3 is CASSLRPWTVNTEAFF.

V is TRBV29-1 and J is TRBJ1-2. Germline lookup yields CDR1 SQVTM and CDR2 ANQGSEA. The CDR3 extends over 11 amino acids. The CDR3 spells CSVPDVNGYTF.

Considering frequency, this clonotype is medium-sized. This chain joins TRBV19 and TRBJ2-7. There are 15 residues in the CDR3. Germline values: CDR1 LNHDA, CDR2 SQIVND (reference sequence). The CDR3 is CARPMRGGRTYEQYF.

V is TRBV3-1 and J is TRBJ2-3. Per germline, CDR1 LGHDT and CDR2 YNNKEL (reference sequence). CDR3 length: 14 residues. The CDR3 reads CASSYRAKEVTQYF.

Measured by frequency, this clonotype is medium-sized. CDR3 protein: CSVELRTGELFF. The J gene is TRBJ2-2, the V gene TRBV29-1. This CDR3 has 12 amino acids. The germline V gene encodes CDR1 SQVTM and CDR2 ANQGSEA.

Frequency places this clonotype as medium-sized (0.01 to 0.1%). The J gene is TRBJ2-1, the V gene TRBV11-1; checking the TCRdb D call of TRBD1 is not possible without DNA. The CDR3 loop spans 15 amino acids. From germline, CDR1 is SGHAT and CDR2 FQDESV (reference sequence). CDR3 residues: CASSLTWDRPNEQFF.

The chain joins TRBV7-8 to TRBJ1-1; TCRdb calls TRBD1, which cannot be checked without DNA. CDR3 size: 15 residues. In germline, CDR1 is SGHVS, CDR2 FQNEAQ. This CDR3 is CASTVLTGVDTEAFF.

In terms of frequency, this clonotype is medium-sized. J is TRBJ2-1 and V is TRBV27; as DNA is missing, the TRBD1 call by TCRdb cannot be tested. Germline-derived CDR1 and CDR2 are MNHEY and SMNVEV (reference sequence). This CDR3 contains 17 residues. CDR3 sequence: CASSFITRDRGPNEQFF.

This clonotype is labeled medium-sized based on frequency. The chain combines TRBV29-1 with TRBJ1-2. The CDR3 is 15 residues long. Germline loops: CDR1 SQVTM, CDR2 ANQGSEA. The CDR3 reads CSVDDRAQGNYGYTF.

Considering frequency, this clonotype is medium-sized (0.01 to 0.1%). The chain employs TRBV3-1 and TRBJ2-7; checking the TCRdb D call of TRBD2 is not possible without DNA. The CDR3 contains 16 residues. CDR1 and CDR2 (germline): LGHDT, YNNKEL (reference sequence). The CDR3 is CASSQDRRGLTYEQYF.

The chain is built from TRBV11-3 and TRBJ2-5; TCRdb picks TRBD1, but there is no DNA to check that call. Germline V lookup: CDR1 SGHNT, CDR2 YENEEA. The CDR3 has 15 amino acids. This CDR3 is CASSLRTQGEETQYF.

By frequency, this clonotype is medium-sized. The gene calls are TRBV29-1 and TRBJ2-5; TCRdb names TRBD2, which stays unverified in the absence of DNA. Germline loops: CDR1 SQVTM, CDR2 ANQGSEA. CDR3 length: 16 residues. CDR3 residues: CSVEPTSGGAGETQYF.

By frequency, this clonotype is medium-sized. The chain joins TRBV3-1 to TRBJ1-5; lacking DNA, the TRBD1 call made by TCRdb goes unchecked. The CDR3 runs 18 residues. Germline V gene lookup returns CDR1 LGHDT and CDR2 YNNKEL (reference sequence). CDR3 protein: CASSQLRAGTADNQPQHF. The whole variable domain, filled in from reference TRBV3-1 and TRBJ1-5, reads DTAVSQTPKYLVTQMGNDKSIKCEQNLGHDTMYWYKQDSKKFLKIMFSYNNKELIINETVPNRFSPKSPDKAHLNLHINSLELGDSAVYFCASSQLRAGTADNQPQHFGDGTRLSIL.

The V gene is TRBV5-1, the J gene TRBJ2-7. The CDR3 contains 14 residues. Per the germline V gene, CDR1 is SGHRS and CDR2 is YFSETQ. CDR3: CASSLGGAHNEQYF.

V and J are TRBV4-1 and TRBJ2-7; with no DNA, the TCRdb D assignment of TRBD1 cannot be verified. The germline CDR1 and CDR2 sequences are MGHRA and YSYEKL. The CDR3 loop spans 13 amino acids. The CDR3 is CASSRRETYEQYF.

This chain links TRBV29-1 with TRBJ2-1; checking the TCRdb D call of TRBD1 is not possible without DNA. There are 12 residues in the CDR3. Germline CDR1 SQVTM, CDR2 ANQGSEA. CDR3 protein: CSVTKGNNEQFF.

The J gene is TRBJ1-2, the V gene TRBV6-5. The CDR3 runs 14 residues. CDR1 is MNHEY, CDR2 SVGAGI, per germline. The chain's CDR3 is CASSYSTQIYGYTF.

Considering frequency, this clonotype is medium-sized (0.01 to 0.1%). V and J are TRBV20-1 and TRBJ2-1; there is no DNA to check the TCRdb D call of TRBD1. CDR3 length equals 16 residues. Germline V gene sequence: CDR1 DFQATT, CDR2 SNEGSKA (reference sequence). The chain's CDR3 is CSAREAGTGWKNEQFF.

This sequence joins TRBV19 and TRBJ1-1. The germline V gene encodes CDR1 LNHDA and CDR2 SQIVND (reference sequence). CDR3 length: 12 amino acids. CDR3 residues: CASSAGYTEAFF.

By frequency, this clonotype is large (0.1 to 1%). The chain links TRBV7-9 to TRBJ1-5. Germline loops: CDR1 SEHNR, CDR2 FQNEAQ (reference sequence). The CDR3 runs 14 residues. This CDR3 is CASSVGRINQPQHF. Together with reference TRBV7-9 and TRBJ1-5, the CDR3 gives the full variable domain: DTGVSQNPRHKITKRGQNVTFRCDPISEHNRLYWYRQTLGQGPEFLTYFQNEAQLEKSRLLSDRFSAERPKGSFSTLEIQRTEQGDSAMYLCASSVGRINQPQHFGDGTRLSIL.

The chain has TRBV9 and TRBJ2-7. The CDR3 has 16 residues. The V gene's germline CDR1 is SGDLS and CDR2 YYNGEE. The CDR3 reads CASSVAGDAATYEQYF.

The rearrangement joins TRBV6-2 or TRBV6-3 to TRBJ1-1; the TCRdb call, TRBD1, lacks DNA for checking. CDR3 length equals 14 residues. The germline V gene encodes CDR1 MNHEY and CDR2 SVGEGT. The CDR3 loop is CASSRGTLNTEAFF.

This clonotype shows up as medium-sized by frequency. The CDR3 loop reads CASSYLGTEQETQYF. The chain links TRBV6-2 or TRBV6-3 to TRBJ2-5; TCRdb reports TRBD1, a call that lacks DNA to check it against. This CDR3 has 15 residues. Germline CDR1 MNHEY, CDR2 SVGEGT.

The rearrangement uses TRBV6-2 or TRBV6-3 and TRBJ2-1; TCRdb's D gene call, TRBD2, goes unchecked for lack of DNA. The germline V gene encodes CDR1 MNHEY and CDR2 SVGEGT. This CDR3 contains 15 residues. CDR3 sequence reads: CASSYSIMGSDEQFF.

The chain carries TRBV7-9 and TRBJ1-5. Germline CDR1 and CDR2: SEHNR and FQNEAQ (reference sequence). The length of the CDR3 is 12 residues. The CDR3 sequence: CASSPGGQPQHF.